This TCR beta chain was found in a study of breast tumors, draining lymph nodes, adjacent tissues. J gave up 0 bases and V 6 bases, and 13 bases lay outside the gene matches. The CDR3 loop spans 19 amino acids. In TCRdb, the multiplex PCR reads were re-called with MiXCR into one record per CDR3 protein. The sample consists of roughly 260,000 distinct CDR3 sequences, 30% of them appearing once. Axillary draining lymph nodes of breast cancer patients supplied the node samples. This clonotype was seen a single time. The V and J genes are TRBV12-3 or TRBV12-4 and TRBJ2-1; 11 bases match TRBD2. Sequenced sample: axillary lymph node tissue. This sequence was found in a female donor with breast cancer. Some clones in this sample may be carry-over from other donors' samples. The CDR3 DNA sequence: TGTGCCAGCAGGACAATACTAGCGGGAGTCCGGAGCTCCTACAATGAGCAGTTCTTC. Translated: CASRTILAGVRSSYNEQFF.